This entry features one TCR beta chain sequence. The sample belongs to a study of blood T cell repertoires in COVID-19. Looking at the study overall: Acute and convalescent COVID-19 samples came from the United States, Italy and Spain. PBMCs, B-cell-depleted T cells, or T cells provided the cDNA or gDNA that made up the material.

In the study's own analysis: Amplification from reference gene primers served as the basis for estimated nucleated cell counts. This table comes from immunoSEQ multiplex PCR, and its TCRdb copy is limited to in-frame clones, with some not included. From that table come the V and J calls and clone size; the DNA was used to work out D and trimming. Among roughly 190,000 clones listed, around 81% were seen once. Enrolment of Seattle patients took place during active infection, and they were followed longitudinally. CDR1 is MNHEY and CDR2 is SMNVEV in the germline V gene (reference sequence). The V and J ends lost 6 bases and 0 bases respectively, with 7 bases between them. This CDR3 contains 13 residues.

The gene calls are TRBV27 and TRBJ2-3; no clear D. The sequenced sample consisted of peripheral blood. The source is a woman in her forties with COVID-19, enrolled during active disease. CDR3 coding DNA: TGTGCCAGCAGAGCCGGGAGCACAGATACGCAGTATTTT. Its translation is CASRAGSTDTQYF.